This T cell receptor (beta chain) stems from a study of cytomegalovirus exposure and HLA in healthy donors (dated by TCRdb to 2016 to 2017). The study in broad terms: In an earlier analysis of under 750 of the donors, around 290 Gb of sequence data and 95 million to 130 million unique TCR beta sequences from about 179 million T cells were reported. About 280 gigabases of sequencing data and around 85 million unique TCR sequences made up an early release that covered several hundred HLA-typed donors. Of the roughly 400 genotyped donors, around 81% fell in the genetic ancestry cluster associated with self-reported Caucasian donors. The study aimed to test whether cataloging public T cell receptors could reveal signatures of past pathogen exposure. The study used immunosequencing to profile the T cell repertoires of around 600 subjects and linked those repertoires to cytomegalovirus serostatus. A separate validation cohort of roughly 110 different subjects was used in addition to the roughly 640-subject first cohort. High-throughput TCR immunosequencing, statistical association of individual TCRs with disease status, and machine learning were combined to predict cytomegalovirus infection status. In a later analysis, previously published TCR beta repertoires from 500 to 750 donors were re-analyzed and high-resolution HLA genotyping was added so that TCR occurrence patterns could be studied. Rather than drawing on any new phenotypic data, the later analysis identified candidate immune exposures from TCR beta sequences and the way those sequences occurred across donors. An earlier analysis of around 580 of the donors used high-throughput TCR beta sequencing to judge whether each TCR beta V gene segment behaved as functional or pseudogenic. Donor age, sex, ethnicity and CMV serostatus were compiled together with the repertoire data. Genome-wide SNP genotypes for about 65% of the roughly 670 donors were used in a later genetic analysis, which treated that subset as a discovery cohort. Every discovery cohort repertoire had been produced on one sequencing platform. Both class I and class II loci were covered by HLA typing, at four-digit resolution. Typing coverage differed by locus: A, B, C, DRB1 and DQB1 were typed in about 620-640 donors, DQA1 in about 560, DPA1 in around 610, and DPB1 in about 450. Four to six DR-DQ haplotypes were handled as single units for association and clustering, since linkage in the cohort was strong. Across approximately 400 genotyped donors of the cohort, an average of about 200,000 unique TCR beta nucleotide sequences per donor were sequenced, and 15% to 20% of those sequences were non-productive.

Results the study describes overall, beyond this receptor: A further reported finding was that TCR beta sequences accurately predicted the HLA-A and HLA-B alleles for most subjects in the first cohort. A few of the identified cytomegalovirus-associated TCR beta chains were confirmed in vitro to be specific for cytomegalovirus antigens. A later analysis found that TCR association rates varied across HLA loci, with DRB1 alleles showing the most associated TCRs and HLA-C alleles the fewest. In the study, 150 to 200 TCR beta chains were listed as associated with cytomegalovirus. According to a later analysis, parvovirus B19, influenza, CMV and Epstein-Barr virus appeared linked to several top co-occurrence clusters. HLA typing was unavailable for some donors at each locus, so association tests used only the typed subset. Roughly 15 rarely observed V segments, including chromosome 9 orphons, were excluded from the earlier analysis of almost 600 of the donors because counts were too low. Only TCR beta chains were sequenced in this cohort, and the absence of alpha or paired-chain data limited detectable features. While some public TCRs were present in many individuals, most TCR sequences turned up only very rarely across donors. A later genetic analysis associated a missense DCLRE1C variant with V-gene and J-gene trimming of TCR beta chains, and an independent cohort replicated the association. The authors suggested that the approach could potentially be generalized to other disease states and immunological phenotypes. Broadly in line with IMGT annotations, most TCR beta V segments showed up in productive rearrangements about 90% or about 30% of the time in an earlier analysis of around 550 of the donors. The presence/absence analyses assumed that sequencing depth was roughly uniform across donors, and that assumption may not be true. When HLA alleles, especially DR and DQ, strongly co-occurred, TCR associations were difficult to assign to individual alleles. Specific HLA alleles were associated with 16,951 TCR beta sequences at a false discovery rate of 0.05 in a later analysis. Compared with the 666-donor mean, donors in an Asian-associated ancestry cluster had fewer N-insertions in productive TCRs, according to a later genetic analysis. A later analysis found that most CMV-associated TCR beta chains appeared HLA-restricted, with HLA associations seemingly driven largely by CMV exposure. The only immune exposure information available for the cohort was CMV serostatus. The classifier was reported to diagnose cytomegalovirus status with high specificity and sensitivity in both the original cohort and the validation cohort. Linkage disequilibrium might explain the correlated functional status among segregating V segments, but an unknown experimental factor could not be excluded. Some IMGT-functional V segments, including TRBV6-2 and TRBV6-3, could not be told apart with the 87-base-pair reads, so those segments were excluded. A cluster of highly shared sequence variants was judged likely to be a technical artifact of the sequencing pipeline. In a later analysis, HLA-associated TCR beta chains were found to be more clonally expanded and to have lower generation probabilities than equally common non-associated chains.

The CDR3 sequence holds 17 residues, the cysteine and phenylalanine included. Just the 51-base CDR3 DNA is kept, in frame starting at base 1. The germline V gene provides CDR1 SGHVS and CDR2 FQNEAQ. The V and J ends are trimmed by 5 bases and 4 bases, leaving 23 bases between them. The cohort comprised some 730 healthy bone marrow donors. At the time of sampling, every cohort member was nominally healthy, though immune exposures that went unrecorded were likely present. The donor was CMV seronegative and was included in the group of a few hundred seronegative cohort members. A peripheral blood sample was provided by each donor, and peripheral blood mononuclear cells were used for TCR beta sequencing. Genomic DNA was extracted from the blood cell samples with the Qiagen DNeasy Blood Extraction Kit. Preparation of the library involved the immunoSEQ multiplex PCR assay. The multiplex PCR relied on a mix of 60 forward primers for TCR Vbeta segments and 13 reverse primers for TCR Jbeta segments. The CDR3 region of rearranged TCR beta genes was amplified from genomic DNA with a multiplex PCR assay. The Illumina HiSeq System was used to sequence the amplified TCR beta libraries as 87-base-pair reads. The study's processing was this. Across the 666 repertoires, a later analysis counted about 81 million unique TCR beta chains, 9.5 million to 12 million of which were shared by at least two donors. To remove PCR and sequencing errors, raw reads were error-corrected and collapsed into unique sequences using a nearest-neighbor algorithm that merged closely related sequences. CDR3 sequences were aligned to IMGT reference sequences to assign V, D and J gene segments. For a sequence to be retained, a match of at least six nucleotides to both a V gene segment and a J gene segment was required. A rearrangement was called productive if the CDR3 had no stop codons and remained in frame with V and J, and every other rearrangement was called non-productive. CDR3 was defined by IMGT convention, running from the second conserved V-encoded cysteine to the conserved J-encoded phenylalanine. Sequences without an unambiguous match to a single V gene segment were excluded from the earlier analysis of almost 600 of the donors. An earlier analysis of some 500 of the donors classified V segments as functional when productive rearrangements were above 56.7% and as segregating when the standard deviation between donors was above 5%. A statistical classification framework was developed to diagnose cytomegalovirus status using the catalog of TCR beta chain sequences. In a later analysis, TCR nucleotide sequences were compared against IMGT/GENE-DB human TR gene sequences so that V and J genes could be assigned. The TCRdist pipeline was used in a later analysis to assign CDR3 sequences and most-parsimonious VDJ recombination scenarios. A later analysis defined each TCR beta chain by its CDR3 amino acid sequence plus V-gene family, and excluded reads lacking a unique V-gene family. As a way to deal with suspected cross-contamination and a sequencing artifact, a later analysis dropped approximately 570 nucleotide sequences that were highly shared and had low generation probability. In a later analysis, a clonal expansion index for each public chain was calculated from normalized within-repertoire ranks of inferred template counts. In a later analysis, generation probabilities were computed using a VDJ recombination model fitted to out-of-frame rearrangements, and the results were checked against IGoR. Hypergeometric tests were used in a later analysis to score TCR-TCR, TCR-HLA and TCR-CMV co-occurrence, with a repertoire-size bias correction applied to the TCR pairs. In a later analysis, false discovery rates were estimated by permuting HLA or CMV assignments 20 times. In a later analysis, co-occurring TCRs were grouped using DBSCAN, with TCRdist sequence similarity added in when clustering inside HLA-allele-positive subsets. For co-occurrence clustering, repertoires with fewer than 30,000 or more than 120,000 public chains were excluded, along with five or six repertoires with anomalous nucleotide sharing. TCRdb retrieved this table from immuneACCESS and kept in-frame rearrangements only. Not all clones are present; in checked studies, unresolved V genes account for under half, and no reason is known for the remainder. V and J calls and clone size are given by that table; D and trimming were obtained from the DNA. This sample lists 120,000 or so clones; 15% were detected once. The ten largest clones add up to roughly 2% of the sample.

The table lists this clone with a few counts. This clone's antigen is unknown. No much larger clone exists at a distance of one base, and base qualities are not known. The TCR originated in a woman aged 18-29 years in good health and CMV-seronegative. The V gene is TRBV7-8 and the J gene is TRBJ1-1; the D gene lacks a confident call. The sample taken for sequencing was PBMCs. The DNA is TGTGCCAGCAGCCTAGGCGCGGGCCCCCGATGGGGCACTGAAGCTTTCTTT. Its amino acids are CASSLGAGPRWGTEAFF.